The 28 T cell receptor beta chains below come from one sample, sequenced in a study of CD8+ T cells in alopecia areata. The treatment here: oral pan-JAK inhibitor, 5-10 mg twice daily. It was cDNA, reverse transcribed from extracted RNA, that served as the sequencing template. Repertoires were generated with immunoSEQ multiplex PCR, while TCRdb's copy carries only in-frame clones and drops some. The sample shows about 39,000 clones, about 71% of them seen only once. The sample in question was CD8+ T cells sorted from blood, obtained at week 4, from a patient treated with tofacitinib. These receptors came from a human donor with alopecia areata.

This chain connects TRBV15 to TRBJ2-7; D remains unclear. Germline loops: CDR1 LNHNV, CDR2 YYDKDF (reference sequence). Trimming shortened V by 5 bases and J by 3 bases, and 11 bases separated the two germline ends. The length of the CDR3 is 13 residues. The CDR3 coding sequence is TGTGCCACCAGCGGGGTGCCGGACTACGAGCAGTACTTC. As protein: CATSGVPDYEQYF.

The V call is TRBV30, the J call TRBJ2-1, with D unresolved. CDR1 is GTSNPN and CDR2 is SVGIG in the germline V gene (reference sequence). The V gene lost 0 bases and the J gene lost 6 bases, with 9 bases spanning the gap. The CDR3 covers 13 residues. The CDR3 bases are TGTGCCTGGAGTGTACTTGGTGGCAATGAGCAGTTCTTC. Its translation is CAWSVLGGNEQFF.

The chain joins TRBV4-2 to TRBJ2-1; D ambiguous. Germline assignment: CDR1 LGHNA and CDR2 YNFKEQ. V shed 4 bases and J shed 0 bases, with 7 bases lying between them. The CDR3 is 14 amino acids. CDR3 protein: CASSPYISYNEQFF. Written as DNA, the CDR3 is TGTGCCAGCAGCCCCTACATCTCCTACAATGAGCAGTTCTTC.

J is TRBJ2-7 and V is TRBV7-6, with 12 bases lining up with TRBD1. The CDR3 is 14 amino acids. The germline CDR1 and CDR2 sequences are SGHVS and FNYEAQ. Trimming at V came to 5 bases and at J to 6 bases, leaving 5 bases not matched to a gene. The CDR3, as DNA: TGTGCCAGCAGCCCGAGGGACAGGGGGCTCGAGCAGTACTTC. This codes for CASSPRDRGLEQYF.

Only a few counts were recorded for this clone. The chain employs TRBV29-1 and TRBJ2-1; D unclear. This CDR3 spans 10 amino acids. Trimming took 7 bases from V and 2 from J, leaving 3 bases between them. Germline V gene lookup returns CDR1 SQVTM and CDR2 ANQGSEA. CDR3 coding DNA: TGCAGCGCCACCTACAATGAGCAGTTCTTC. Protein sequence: CSATYNEQFF.

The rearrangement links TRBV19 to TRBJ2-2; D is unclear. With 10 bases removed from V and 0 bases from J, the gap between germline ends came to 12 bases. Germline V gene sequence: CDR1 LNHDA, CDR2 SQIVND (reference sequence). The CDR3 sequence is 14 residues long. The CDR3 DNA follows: TGTGCCACGCGTCCACCCGCGAACACCGGGGAGCTGTTTTTT. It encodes CATRPPANTGELFF.

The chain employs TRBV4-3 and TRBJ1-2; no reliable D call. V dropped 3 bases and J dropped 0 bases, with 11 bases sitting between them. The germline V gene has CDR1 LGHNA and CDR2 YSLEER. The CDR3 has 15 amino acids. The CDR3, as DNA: TGCGCCAGCAGCCAGGGTAACGAAGCTAACTATGGCTACACCTTC. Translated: CASSQGNEANYGYTF.

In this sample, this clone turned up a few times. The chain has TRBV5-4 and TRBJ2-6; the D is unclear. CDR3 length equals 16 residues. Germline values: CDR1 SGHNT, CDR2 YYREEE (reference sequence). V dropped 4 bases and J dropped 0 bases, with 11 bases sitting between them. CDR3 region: CASSPQWISGANVLTF. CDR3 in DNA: TGTGCCAGCAGCCCTCAGTGGATCTCTGGGGCCAACGTCCTGACTTTC.

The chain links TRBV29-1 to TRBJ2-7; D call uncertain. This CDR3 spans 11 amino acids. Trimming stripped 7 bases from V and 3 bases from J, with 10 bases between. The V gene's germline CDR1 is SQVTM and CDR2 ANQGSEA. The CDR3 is CSASTDYEQYF. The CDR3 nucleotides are TGCAGCGCCAGCACAGACTACGAGCAGTACTTC.

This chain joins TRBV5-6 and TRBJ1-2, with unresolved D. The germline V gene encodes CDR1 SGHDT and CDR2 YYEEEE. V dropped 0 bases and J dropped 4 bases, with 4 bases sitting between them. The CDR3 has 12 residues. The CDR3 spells CASSLEGYGYTF. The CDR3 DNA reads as TGTGCCAGCAGCTTGGAGGGCTATGGCTACACCTTC.

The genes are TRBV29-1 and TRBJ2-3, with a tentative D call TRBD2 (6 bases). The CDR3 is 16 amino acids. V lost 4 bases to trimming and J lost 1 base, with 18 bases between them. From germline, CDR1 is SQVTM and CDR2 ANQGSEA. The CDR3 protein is CSVGGVSKGGTDTQYF. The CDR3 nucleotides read TGCAGCGTTGGGGGGGTCTCGAAGGGAGGCACAGATACGCAGTATTTT.

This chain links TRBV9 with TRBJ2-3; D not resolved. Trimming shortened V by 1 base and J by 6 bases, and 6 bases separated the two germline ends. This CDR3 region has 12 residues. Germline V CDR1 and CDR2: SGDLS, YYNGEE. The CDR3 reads CASSVSADTQYF. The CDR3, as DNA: TGTGCCAGCAGCGTAAGTGCTGATACGCAGTATTTT.

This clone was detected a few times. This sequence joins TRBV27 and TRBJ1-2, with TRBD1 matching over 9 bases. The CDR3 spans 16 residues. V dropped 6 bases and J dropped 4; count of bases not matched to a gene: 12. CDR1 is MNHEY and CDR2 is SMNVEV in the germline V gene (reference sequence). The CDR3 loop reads CASSSGQGQGVYGYTF. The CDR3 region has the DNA TGTGCCAGCAGCTCGGGGCAGGGACAGGGAGTCTATGGCTACACCTTC.

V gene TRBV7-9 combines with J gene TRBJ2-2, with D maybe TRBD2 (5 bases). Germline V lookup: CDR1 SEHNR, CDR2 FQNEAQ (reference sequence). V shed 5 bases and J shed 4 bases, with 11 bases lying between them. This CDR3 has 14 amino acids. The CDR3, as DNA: TGTGCCAGCAGCCCCTCTGAGGGCACCGGGGAGCTGTTTTTT. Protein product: CASSPSEGTGELFF. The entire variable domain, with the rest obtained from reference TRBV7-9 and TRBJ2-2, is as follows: DTGVSQNPRHKITKRGQNVTFRCDPISEHNRLYWYRQTLGQGPEFLTYFQNEAQLEKSRLLSDRFSAERPKGSFSTLEIQRTEQGDSAMYLCASSPSEGTGELFFGEGSRLTVL.

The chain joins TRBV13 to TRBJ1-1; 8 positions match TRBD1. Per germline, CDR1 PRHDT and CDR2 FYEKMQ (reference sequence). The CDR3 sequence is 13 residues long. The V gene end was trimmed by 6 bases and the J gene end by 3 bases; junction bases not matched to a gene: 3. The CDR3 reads CASRTGADTEAFF. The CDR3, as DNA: TGTGCCAGCAGGACAGGGGCTGACACTGAAGCTTTCTTT. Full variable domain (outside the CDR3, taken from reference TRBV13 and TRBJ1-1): AAGVIQSPRHLIKEKRETATLKCYPIPRHDTVYWYQQGPGQDPQFLISFYEKMQSDKGSIPDRFSAQQFSDYHSELNMSSLELGDSALYFCASRTGADTEAFFGQGTRLTVV.

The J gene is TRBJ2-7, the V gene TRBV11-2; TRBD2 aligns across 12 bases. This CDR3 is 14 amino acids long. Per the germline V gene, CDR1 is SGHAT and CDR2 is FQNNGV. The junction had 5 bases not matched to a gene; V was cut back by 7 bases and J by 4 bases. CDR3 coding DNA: TGTGCCAGCAACCCTAGCGGGGGGGCTTACGAGCAGTACTTC. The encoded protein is CASNPSGGAYEQYF.

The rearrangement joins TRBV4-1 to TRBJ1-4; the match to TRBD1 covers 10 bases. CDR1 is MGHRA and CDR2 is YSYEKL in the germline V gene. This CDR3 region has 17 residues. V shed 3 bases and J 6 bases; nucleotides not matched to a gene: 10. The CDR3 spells CASSHFPDGTGDEKLFF. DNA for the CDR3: TGCGCCAGCAGCCACTTCCCCGATGGGACAGGGGATGAAAAACTGTTTTTT.

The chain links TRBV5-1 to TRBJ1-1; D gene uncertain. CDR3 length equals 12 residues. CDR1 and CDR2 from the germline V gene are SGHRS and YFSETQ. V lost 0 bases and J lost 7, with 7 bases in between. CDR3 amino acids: CASSLVGGEAFF. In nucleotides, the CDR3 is TGCGCCAGCAGCTTGGTGGGCGGTGAAGCTTTCTTT.

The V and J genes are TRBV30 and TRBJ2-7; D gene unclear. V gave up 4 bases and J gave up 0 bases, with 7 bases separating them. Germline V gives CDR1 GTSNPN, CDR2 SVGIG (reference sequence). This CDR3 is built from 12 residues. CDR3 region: CAWTDSSYEQYF. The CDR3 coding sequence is TGTGCCTGGACAGATTCCTCCTACGAGCAGTACTTC.

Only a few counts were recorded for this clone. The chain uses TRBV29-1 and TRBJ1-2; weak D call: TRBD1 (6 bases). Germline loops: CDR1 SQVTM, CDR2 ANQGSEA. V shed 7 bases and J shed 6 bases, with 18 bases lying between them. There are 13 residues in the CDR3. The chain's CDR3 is CSAPTGTLDGYTF. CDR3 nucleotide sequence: TGCAGCGCTCCGACAGGCACTCTTGATGGCTACACCTTC.

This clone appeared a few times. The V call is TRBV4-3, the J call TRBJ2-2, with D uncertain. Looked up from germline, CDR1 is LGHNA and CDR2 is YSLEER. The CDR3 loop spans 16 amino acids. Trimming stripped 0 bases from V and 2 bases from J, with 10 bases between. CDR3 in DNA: TGCGCCAGCAGCCAAGATAGGGCAGCCAACACCGGGGAGCTGTTTTTT. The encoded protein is CASSQDRAANTGELFF.

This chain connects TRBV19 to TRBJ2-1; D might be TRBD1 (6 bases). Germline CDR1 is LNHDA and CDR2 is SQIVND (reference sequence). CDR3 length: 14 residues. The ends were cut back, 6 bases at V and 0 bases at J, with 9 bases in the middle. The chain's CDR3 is CASRTDSSYNEQFF. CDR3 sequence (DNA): TGTGCCAGTAGGACGGACAGCTCCTACAATGAGCAGTTCTTC.

The CDR3 reads CASSFRGAYEQYF. In nucleotides, the CDR3 is TGCGCCAGCAGCTTTCGGGGGGCCTACGAGCAGTACTTC. The rearrangement uses TRBV5-1 and TRBJ2-7, with 7 bases that match TRBD2. CDR1 and CDR2 from the germline V gene are SGHRS and YFSETQ. The J segment lost 2 bases and the V segment lost 2 bases, leaving 1 base of the junction unmatched. CDR3 size: 13 residues.

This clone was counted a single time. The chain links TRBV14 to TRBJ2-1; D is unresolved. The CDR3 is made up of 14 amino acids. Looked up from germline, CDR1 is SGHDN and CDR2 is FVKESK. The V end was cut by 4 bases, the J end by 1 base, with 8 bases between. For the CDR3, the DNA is TGTGCCAGCAGCCTAGCCCATTCCTACAATGAGCAGTTCTTC. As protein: CASSLAHSYNEQFF.

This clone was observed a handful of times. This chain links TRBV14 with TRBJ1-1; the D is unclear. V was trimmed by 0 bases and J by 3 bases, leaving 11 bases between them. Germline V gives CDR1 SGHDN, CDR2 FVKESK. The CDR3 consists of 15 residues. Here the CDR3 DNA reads TGTGCCAGCAGCCAAGAGGGCCCAGGCTACACTGAAGCTTTCTTT. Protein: CASSQEGPGYTEAFF. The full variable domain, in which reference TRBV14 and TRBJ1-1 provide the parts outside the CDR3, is EAGVTQFPSHSVIEKGQTVTLRCDPISGHDNLYWYRRVMGKEIKFLLHFVKESKQDESGMPNNRFLAERTGGTYSTLKVQPAELEDSGVYFCASSQEGPGYTEAFFGQGTRLTVV.

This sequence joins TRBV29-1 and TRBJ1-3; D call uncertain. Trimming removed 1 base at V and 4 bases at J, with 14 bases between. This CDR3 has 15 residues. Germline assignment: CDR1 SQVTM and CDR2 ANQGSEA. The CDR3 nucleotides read TGCAGCGTTGAAGGGGTCGGCCTCGTCGGAAACACCATATATTTT. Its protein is CSVEGVGLVGNTIYF.

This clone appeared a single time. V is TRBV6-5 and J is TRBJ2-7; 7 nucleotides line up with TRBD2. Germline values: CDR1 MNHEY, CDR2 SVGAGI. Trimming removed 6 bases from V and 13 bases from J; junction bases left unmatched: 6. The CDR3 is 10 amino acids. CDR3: CASRTSFPYF. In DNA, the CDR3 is TGTGCCAGCAGGACTAGCTTTCCATACTTC.

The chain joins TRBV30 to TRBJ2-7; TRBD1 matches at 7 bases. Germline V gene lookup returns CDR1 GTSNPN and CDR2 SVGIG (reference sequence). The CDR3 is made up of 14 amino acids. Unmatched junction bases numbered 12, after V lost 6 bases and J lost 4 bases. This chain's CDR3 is CACLHRDSGYEQYF. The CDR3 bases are TGTGCCTGCCTCCACCGGGACAGTGGGTACGAGCAGTACTTC.